The rows below give T cell receptor beta chains drawn from one sample of a study of cytomegalovirus exposure and HLA in healthy donors. Method: immunoSEQ multiplex PCR; TCRdb's copy keeps in-frame clones and lacks some. The repertoire holds under 350,000 clones, with roughly 85% as singletons. Sample: PBMCs. These TCRs come from a woman under 30 in good health and CMV-seronegative. Each CDR3 is given with its conserved first and last residue. D genes are given only for firm matches. Rows may omit the clone size; those that give it use once, few, many or a size class.

TRBV10-3	TRBJ2-2	NA	NA	CAIRTPSGGELFF	TGTGCCATCAGAACTCCCTCCGGCGGGGAGCTGTTTTTT
TRBV30	TRBJ1-3	NA	NA	CAWSIRGYGNTIYF	TGTGCCTGGAGCATCAGAGGGTATGGAAACACCATATATTTT
TRBV6-1	TRBJ1-1	NA	NA	CASSARSGVTEAFF	TGTGCCAGCAGTGCCCGGTCGGGGGTTACTGAAGCTTTCTTT
TRBV14	TRBJ2-7	NA	NA	CASSQGLRDTFSYEQYF	TGTGCCAGCAGCCAAGGACTCCGGGACACCTTCTCCTACGAGCAGTACTTC
TRBV27	TRBJ2-3	NA	NA	CASSGGWSTDTQYF	TGTGCCAGCTCCGGAGGGTGGAGCACAGATACGCAGTATTTT
TRBV7-2	TRBJ1-5	NA	NA	CASSADRFNQPQHF	TGTGCCAGCAGCGCTGACAGGTTCAATCAGCCCCAGCATTTT
TRBV28	TRBJ1-2	NA	few	CASSSPRRADGYTF	TGTGCCAGCAGTTCCCCGAGGAGGGCTGATGGCTACACCTTC
TRBV13	TRBJ1-1	NA	NA	CASSANIEAFF	TGTGCCAGCAGCGCGAATATTGAAGCTTTCTTT
TRBV5-1	TRBJ1-1	NA	NA	CASSLAARDTEAFF	TGCGCCAGCAGCTTGGCCGCTCGGGACACTGAAGCTTTCTTT
TRBV7-2	TRBJ2-2	NA	NA	CASSLGLANTGELFF	TGTGCCAGCAGCTTGGGACTTGCGAACACCGGGGAGCTGTTTTTT
TRBV7-8	TRBJ1-5	TRBD1	few	CASSETGGSQPQHF	TGTGCCAGCAGCGAGACAGGGGGCAGTCAGCCCCAGCATTTT
TRBV9	TRBJ2-4	TRBD2	NA	CASSVVSGAGNIQYF	TGTGCCAGCAGCGTAGTGAGCGGGGCGGGAAACATTCAGTACTTC
TRBV5-6	TRBJ2-7	TRBD2	NA	CASSLETLAGGPYEQYF	TGTGCCAGCAGCTTGGAGACCCTAGCGGGAGGTCCCTACGAGCAGTACTTC
TRBV6-1	TRBJ1-5	NA	once	CASSERGNQPQHF	TGTGCCAGCAGTGAAAGGGGAAATCAGCCCCAGCATTTT
TRBV27	TRBJ2-7	NA	NA	CASSPLPRVVTRPFYEQYF	TGTGCCAGCAGTCCCCTCCCTCGGGTGGTGACCCGACCCTTTTACGAGCAGTACTTC
TRBV5-4	TRBJ1-4	NA	NA	CASSLKPGGKGTNEKLFF	TGTGCCAGCAGCTTGAAACCGGGGGGGAAAGGGACTAATGAAAAACTGTTTTTT
TRBV7-2	TRBJ2-3	TRBD2	NA	CASSVRGGTLTDTQYF	TGTGCCAGCAGCGTACGCGGGGGAACCCTCACAGATACGCAGTATTTT
TRBV27	TRBJ2-3	TRBD1	NA	CASSPRGRGRETDTQYF	TGTGCCAGCTCACCGCGAGGCAGGGGGCGTGAGACAGATACGCAGTATTTT
TRBV30	TRBJ1-2	NA	once	CAWSGGYGYTF	TGTGCCTGGAGTGGAGGCTATGGCTACACCTTC
TRBV14	TRBJ2-1	TRBD1	NA	CASTTGTGWNEQFF	TGTGCCAGCACGACCGGGACAGGGTGGAATGAGCAGTTCTTC
TRBV27	TRBJ1-6	TRBD1	few	CASSRWDRRFNSPLHF	TGTGCCAGCAGTCGCTGGGACAGGAGGTTCAATTCACCCCTCCACTTT
TRBV6-5	TRBJ1-5	NA	once	CASSGPYQPQHF	TGTGCCAGCAGTGGCCCCTATCAGCCCCAGCATTTT
TRBV18	TRBJ1-5	NA	NA	CASSPDSPFSNQPQHF	TGTGCCAGCTCACCCGACAGTCCTTTCAGCAATCAGCCCCAGCATTTT
TRBV7-9	TRBJ2-1	NA	NA	CASSLGLGTPEQFF	TGTGCCAGCAGCTTAGGTTTAGGGACTCCTGAGCAGTTCTTC
TRBV4-3	TRBJ2-7	TRBD1	NA	CASSRTAGQVPLYEQYF	TGCGCCAGCAGCCGAACTGCGGGACAGGTACCCCTTTACGAGCAGTACTTC
TRBV9	TRBJ1-1	NA	NA	CASSFPRNTEAFF	TGTGCCAGCAGCTTCCCGAGGAACACTGAAGCTTTCTTT
TRBV10-3	TRBJ2-1	TRBD2	NA	CAIGPGGPNEQFF	TGTGCCATCGGGCCGGGGGGACCCAATGAGCAGTTCTTC
TRBV6-6	TRBJ1-1	TRBD1	NA	CASSPSTGGIPEAFF	TGTGCCAGCAGTCCCTCGACAGGGGGCATACCTGAAGCTTTCTTT
TRBV7-2	TRBJ2-7	TRBD1	NA	CASSLAPGQHYEQYF	TGTGCCAGCAGCTTGGCCCCGGGACAGCACTACGAGCAGTACTTC
TRBV5-8	TRBJ2-7	TRBD1	once	CASLPRDSSYEQYF	TGTGCCAGCTTGCCTCGGGACAGCTCCTACGAGCAGTACTTC
TRBV2	TRBJ2-7	NA	NA	CATSPDTDYEQYF	TGTGCCACCAGCCCGGACACGGACTACGAGCAGTACTTC